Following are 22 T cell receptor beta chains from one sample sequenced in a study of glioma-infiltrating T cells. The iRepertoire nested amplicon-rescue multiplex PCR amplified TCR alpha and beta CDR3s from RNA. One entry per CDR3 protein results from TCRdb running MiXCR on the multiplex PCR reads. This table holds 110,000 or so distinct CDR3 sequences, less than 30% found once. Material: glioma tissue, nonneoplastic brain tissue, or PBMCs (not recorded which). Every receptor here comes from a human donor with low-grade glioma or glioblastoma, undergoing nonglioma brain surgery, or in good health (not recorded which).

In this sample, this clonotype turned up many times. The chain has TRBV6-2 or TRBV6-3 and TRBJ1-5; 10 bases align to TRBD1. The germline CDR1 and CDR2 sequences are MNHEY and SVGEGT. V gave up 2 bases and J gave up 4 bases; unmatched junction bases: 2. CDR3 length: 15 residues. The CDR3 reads CASSYPGQGNQPQHF. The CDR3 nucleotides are TGTGCCAGCAGTTACCCGGGACAGGGGAATCAGCCCCAGCATTTT.

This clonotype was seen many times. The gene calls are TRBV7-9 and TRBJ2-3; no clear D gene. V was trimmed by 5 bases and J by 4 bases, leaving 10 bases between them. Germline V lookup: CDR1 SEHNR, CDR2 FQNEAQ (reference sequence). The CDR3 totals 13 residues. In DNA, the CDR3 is TGTGCCAGCAGCCCTTCATGGGCAGATACGCAGTATTTT. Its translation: CASSPSWADTQYF.

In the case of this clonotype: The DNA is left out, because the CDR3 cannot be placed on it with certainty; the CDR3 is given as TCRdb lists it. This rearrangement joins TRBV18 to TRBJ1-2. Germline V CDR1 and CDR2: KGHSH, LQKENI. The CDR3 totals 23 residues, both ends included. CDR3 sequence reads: CASSPLGDEQYFCASATQAGYTF.

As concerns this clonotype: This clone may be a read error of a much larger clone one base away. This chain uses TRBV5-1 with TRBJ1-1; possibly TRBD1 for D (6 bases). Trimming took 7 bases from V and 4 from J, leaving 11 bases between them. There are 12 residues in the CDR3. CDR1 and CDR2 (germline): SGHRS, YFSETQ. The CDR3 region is CASGQWGTEAFF. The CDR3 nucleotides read TGCGCCAGCGGACAGTGGGGCACTGAAGCTTTCTTT.

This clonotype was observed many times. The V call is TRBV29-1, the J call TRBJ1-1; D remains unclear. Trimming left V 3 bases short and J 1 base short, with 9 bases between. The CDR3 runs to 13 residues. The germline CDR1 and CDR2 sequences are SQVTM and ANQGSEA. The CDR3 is CSVDREGNTEAFF. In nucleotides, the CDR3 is TGCAGCGTTGACCGGGAAGGGAACACTGAAGCTTTCTTT.

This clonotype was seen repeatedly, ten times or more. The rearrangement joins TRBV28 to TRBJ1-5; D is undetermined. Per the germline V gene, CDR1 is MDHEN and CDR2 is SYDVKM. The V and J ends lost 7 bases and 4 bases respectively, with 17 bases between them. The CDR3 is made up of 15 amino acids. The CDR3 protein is CASTSFADGNQPQHF. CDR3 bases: TGTGCCAGCACCTCTTTCGCAGACGGGAATCAGCCCCAGCATTTT.

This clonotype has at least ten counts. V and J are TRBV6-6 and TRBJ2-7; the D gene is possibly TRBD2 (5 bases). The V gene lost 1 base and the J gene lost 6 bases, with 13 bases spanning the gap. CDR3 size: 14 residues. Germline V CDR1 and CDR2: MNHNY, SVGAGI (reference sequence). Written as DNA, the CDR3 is TGTGCCAGCAGTTACTATGTGGGAGTCTCCGAGCAGTACTTC. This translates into CASSYYVGVSEQYF.

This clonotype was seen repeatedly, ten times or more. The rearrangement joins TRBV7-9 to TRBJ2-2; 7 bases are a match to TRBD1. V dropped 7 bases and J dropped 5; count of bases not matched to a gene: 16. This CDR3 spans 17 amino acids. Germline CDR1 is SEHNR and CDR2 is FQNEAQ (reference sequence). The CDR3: CASTVKRDSLETGELFF. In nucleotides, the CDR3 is TGTGCCAGCACCGTGAAAAGGGACAGTCTCGAGACCGGGGAGCTGTTTTTT.

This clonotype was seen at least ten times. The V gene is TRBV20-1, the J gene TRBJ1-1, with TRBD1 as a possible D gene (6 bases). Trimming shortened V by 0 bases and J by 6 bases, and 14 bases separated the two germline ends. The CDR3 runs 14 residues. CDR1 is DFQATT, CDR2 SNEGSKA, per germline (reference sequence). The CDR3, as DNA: TGCAGTGCTAGAGATCAGGGGACGGGGTCTGAAGCTTTCTTT. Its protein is CSARDQGTGSEAFF.

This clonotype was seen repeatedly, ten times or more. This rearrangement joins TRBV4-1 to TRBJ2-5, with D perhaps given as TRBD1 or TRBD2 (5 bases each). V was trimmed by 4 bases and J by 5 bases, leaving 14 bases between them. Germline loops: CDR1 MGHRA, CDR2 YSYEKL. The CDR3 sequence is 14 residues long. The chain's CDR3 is CASSRQSEGETQYF. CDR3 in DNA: TGCGCCAGCAGCCGCCAGTCAGAGGGGGAGACCCAGTACTTC.

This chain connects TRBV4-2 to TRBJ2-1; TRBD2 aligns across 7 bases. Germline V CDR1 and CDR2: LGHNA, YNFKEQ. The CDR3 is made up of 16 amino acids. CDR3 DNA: TGTGTTAGCAGCCAAGCAAACCGGGAGGAGGGAAATGAGCAGTTCTTC. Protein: CVSSQANREEGNEQFF.

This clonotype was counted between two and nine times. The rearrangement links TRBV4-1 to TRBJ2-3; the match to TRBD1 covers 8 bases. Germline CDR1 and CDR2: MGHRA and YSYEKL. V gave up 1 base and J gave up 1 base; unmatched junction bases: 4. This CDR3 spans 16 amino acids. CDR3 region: CASSQVTGARTDTQYF. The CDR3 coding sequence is TGCGCCAGCAGCCAAGTGACAGGGGCGCGCACAGATACGCAGTATTTT.

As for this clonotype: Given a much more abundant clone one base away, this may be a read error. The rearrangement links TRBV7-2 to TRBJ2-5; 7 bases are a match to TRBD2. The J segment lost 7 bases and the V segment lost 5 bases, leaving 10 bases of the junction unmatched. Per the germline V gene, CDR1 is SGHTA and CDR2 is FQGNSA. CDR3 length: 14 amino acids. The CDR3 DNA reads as TGTGCCAGCAGCCTCCAGAGCGGGAAAGGGACCCAGTACTTC. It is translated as CASSLQSGKGTQYF.

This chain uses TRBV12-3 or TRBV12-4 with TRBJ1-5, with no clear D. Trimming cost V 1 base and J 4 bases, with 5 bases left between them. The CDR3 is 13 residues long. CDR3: CASSLGANQPQHF. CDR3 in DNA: TGTGCCAGCAGTTTAGGGGCGAATCAGCCCCAGCATTTT.

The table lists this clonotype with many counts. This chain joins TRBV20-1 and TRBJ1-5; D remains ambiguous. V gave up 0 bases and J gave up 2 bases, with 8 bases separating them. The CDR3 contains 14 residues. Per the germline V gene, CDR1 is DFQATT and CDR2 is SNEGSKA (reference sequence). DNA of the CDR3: TGCAGTGCTAGAGATCAAACAGGCAATCAGCCCCAGCATTTT. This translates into CSARDQTGNQPQHF.

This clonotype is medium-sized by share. The CDR3 sequence: CSASKGTNTEAFF. CDR3 in DNA: TGCAGTGCTAGTAAAGGGACGAACACTGAAGCTTTCTTT. The chain employs TRBV20-1 and TRBJ1-1; D perhaps matches TRBD1 (5 bases). The CDR3 covers 13 residues. The germline CDR1 and CDR2 sequences are DFQATT and SNEGSKA (reference sequence). V lost 3 bases and J 1 base, leaving 9 bases between the germline ends.

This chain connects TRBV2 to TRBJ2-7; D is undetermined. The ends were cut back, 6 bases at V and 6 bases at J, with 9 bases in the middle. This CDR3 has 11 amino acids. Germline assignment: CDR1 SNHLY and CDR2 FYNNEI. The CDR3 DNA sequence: TGTGCCAGCAGGGTTCTGGTCGAGCAGTACTTC. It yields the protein CASRVLVEQYF.

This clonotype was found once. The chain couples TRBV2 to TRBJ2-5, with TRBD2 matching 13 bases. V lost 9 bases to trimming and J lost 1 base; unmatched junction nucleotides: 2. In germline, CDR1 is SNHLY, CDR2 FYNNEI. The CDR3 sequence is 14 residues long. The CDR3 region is CARTSGGIQETQYF. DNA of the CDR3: TGTGCCAGGACTAGCGGGGGGATCCAAGAGACCCAGTACTTC.

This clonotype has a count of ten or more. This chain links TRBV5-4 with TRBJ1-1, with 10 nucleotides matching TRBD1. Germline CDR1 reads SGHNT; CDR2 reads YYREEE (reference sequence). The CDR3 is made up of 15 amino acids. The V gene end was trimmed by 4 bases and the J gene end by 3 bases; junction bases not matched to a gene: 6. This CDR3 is CASSRGDRGHTEAFF. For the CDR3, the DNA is TGTGCCAGCAGCCGAGGGGACAGGGGACACACTGAAGCTTTCTTT.

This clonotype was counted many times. The CDR3 DNA sequence: TGTGCCAGCAATACAGCGGGGCCAACCTACGAGCAGTACTTC. Translating gives CASNTAGPTYEQYF. This chain joins TRBV6-2 or TRBV6-3 and TRBJ2-7, with TRBD2 identical over 7 bases. Looked up from germline, CDR1 is MNHEY and CDR2 is SVGEGT. This CDR3 has 14 residues. With 7 bases clipped from V and 2 bases from J, the junction kept 8 bases outside the gene matches.

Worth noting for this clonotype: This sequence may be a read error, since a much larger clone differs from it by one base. DNA of the CDR3: TGTGCCATCAGTGTAAAGGGGGCTCTGGAGACCCAGTACTTC. Translated: CAISVKGALETQYF. The chain combines TRBV10-3 with TRBJ2-5; 7 bases are a match to TRBD1. The CDR3 is made up of 14 amino acids. The V and J ends lost 4 bases and 5 bases, in that order; junction bases with no gene match: 7. Germline V lookup: CDR1 ENHRY, CDR2 SYGVKD.

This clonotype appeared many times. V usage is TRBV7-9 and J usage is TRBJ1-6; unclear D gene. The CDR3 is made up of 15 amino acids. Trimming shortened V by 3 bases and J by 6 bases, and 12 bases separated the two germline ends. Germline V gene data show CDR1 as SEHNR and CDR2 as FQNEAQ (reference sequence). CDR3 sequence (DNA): TGTGCCAGCAGCTTTGCGACGAACCCTAATTCACCCCTCCACTTT. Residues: CASSFATNPNSPLHF.